The rows below give T cell receptor beta chains drawn from one sample of a study of blood T cell repertoires in COVID-19. The data were produced by immunoSEQ multiplex PCR, yet TCRdb's version contains in-frame clones alone and is incomplete. Of under 95,000 clones listed, roughly 88% are singletons. Source material: peripheral blood. Receptors were obtained from a woman of 80 years or more with active or convalescent COVID-19. Each CDR3 is given with its conserved first and last residue. The D gene is left open where the match is weak.

j_gene	len	d_gene	v_gene	CDR3aa
TRBJ2-5	17	TRBD2	TRBV5-4	CASSKGLAGGFQETQYF
TRBJ2-1	16	TRBD2	TRBV9	CASSVEVGGTYNEQFF
TRBJ1-2	13	NA	TRBV21-1	CASSKPGEYGYTF
TRBJ2-1	15	TRBD2	TRBV7-8	CASSSRLATYNEQFF
TRBJ1-2	13	TRBD1	TRBV6-5	CASTVRGPYGYTF
TRBJ2-1	15	TRBD1	TRBV3-1/TRBV3-2	CASSETGTDYNEQFF
TRBJ2-1	14	NA	TRBV3-1/TRBV3-2	CASSQELGTREQFF
TRBJ2-3	17	TRBD2	TRBV19	CASSIDPGSGDGDTQYF
TRBJ2-7	14	NA	TRBV10-2	CASSALGSSYEQYF
TRBJ2-7	15	TRBD1	TRBV28	CASSPPGTGGAEQYF
TRBJ2-5	14	NA	TRBV19	CASTARQDATTQYF
TRBJ1-6	16	NA	TRBV18	CASSPRVSSYNSPLHF
TRBJ2-1	18	TRBD1	TRBV9	CASSAQTFDRDPYNEQFF
TRBJ1-3	16	NA	TRBV4-1	CASSLQGLSSGNTIYF
TRBJ2-1	16	TRBD1	TRBV18	CASSPSGTVEVNEQFF
TRBJ2-3	14	NA	TRBV19	CASYGGFSTDTQYF
TRBJ1-2	17	NA	TRBV19	CASSRLELGAFSYGYTF
TRBJ1-2	13	NA	TRBV28	CASSSQGLRGYTF
TRBJ1-1	16	TRBD1	TRBV3-1/TRBV3-2	CASSQGQGSPNTEAFF
TRBJ2-3	16	NA	TRBV9	CANSTNRGTSTDTQYF
TRBJ2-2	14	NA	TRBV19	CASSQVSGTGELFF
TRBJ2-1	12	TRBD1	TRBV9	CASSVGQNEQFF
TRBJ1-6	14	NA	TRBV27	CASRPPGNRSPLHF
TRBJ2-7	12	NA	TRBV7-8	CASSFTHYEQYF
TRBJ2-3	14	NA	TRBV6-6	CASSYSNVRDTQYF
TRBJ2-7	14	NA	TRBV18	CASSSTGWSYEQYF
TRBJ1-2	14	NA	TRBV11-3	CASSWTEAGDGYTF
TRBJ1-3	16	TRBD1	TRBV10-3	CAISDQGRGLGNTIYF
TRBJ1-2	17	NA	TRBV4-1	CASSQDQREARVYGYTF
TRBJ2-1	16	TRBD2	TRBV5-1	CASSTSSGFSYNEQFF